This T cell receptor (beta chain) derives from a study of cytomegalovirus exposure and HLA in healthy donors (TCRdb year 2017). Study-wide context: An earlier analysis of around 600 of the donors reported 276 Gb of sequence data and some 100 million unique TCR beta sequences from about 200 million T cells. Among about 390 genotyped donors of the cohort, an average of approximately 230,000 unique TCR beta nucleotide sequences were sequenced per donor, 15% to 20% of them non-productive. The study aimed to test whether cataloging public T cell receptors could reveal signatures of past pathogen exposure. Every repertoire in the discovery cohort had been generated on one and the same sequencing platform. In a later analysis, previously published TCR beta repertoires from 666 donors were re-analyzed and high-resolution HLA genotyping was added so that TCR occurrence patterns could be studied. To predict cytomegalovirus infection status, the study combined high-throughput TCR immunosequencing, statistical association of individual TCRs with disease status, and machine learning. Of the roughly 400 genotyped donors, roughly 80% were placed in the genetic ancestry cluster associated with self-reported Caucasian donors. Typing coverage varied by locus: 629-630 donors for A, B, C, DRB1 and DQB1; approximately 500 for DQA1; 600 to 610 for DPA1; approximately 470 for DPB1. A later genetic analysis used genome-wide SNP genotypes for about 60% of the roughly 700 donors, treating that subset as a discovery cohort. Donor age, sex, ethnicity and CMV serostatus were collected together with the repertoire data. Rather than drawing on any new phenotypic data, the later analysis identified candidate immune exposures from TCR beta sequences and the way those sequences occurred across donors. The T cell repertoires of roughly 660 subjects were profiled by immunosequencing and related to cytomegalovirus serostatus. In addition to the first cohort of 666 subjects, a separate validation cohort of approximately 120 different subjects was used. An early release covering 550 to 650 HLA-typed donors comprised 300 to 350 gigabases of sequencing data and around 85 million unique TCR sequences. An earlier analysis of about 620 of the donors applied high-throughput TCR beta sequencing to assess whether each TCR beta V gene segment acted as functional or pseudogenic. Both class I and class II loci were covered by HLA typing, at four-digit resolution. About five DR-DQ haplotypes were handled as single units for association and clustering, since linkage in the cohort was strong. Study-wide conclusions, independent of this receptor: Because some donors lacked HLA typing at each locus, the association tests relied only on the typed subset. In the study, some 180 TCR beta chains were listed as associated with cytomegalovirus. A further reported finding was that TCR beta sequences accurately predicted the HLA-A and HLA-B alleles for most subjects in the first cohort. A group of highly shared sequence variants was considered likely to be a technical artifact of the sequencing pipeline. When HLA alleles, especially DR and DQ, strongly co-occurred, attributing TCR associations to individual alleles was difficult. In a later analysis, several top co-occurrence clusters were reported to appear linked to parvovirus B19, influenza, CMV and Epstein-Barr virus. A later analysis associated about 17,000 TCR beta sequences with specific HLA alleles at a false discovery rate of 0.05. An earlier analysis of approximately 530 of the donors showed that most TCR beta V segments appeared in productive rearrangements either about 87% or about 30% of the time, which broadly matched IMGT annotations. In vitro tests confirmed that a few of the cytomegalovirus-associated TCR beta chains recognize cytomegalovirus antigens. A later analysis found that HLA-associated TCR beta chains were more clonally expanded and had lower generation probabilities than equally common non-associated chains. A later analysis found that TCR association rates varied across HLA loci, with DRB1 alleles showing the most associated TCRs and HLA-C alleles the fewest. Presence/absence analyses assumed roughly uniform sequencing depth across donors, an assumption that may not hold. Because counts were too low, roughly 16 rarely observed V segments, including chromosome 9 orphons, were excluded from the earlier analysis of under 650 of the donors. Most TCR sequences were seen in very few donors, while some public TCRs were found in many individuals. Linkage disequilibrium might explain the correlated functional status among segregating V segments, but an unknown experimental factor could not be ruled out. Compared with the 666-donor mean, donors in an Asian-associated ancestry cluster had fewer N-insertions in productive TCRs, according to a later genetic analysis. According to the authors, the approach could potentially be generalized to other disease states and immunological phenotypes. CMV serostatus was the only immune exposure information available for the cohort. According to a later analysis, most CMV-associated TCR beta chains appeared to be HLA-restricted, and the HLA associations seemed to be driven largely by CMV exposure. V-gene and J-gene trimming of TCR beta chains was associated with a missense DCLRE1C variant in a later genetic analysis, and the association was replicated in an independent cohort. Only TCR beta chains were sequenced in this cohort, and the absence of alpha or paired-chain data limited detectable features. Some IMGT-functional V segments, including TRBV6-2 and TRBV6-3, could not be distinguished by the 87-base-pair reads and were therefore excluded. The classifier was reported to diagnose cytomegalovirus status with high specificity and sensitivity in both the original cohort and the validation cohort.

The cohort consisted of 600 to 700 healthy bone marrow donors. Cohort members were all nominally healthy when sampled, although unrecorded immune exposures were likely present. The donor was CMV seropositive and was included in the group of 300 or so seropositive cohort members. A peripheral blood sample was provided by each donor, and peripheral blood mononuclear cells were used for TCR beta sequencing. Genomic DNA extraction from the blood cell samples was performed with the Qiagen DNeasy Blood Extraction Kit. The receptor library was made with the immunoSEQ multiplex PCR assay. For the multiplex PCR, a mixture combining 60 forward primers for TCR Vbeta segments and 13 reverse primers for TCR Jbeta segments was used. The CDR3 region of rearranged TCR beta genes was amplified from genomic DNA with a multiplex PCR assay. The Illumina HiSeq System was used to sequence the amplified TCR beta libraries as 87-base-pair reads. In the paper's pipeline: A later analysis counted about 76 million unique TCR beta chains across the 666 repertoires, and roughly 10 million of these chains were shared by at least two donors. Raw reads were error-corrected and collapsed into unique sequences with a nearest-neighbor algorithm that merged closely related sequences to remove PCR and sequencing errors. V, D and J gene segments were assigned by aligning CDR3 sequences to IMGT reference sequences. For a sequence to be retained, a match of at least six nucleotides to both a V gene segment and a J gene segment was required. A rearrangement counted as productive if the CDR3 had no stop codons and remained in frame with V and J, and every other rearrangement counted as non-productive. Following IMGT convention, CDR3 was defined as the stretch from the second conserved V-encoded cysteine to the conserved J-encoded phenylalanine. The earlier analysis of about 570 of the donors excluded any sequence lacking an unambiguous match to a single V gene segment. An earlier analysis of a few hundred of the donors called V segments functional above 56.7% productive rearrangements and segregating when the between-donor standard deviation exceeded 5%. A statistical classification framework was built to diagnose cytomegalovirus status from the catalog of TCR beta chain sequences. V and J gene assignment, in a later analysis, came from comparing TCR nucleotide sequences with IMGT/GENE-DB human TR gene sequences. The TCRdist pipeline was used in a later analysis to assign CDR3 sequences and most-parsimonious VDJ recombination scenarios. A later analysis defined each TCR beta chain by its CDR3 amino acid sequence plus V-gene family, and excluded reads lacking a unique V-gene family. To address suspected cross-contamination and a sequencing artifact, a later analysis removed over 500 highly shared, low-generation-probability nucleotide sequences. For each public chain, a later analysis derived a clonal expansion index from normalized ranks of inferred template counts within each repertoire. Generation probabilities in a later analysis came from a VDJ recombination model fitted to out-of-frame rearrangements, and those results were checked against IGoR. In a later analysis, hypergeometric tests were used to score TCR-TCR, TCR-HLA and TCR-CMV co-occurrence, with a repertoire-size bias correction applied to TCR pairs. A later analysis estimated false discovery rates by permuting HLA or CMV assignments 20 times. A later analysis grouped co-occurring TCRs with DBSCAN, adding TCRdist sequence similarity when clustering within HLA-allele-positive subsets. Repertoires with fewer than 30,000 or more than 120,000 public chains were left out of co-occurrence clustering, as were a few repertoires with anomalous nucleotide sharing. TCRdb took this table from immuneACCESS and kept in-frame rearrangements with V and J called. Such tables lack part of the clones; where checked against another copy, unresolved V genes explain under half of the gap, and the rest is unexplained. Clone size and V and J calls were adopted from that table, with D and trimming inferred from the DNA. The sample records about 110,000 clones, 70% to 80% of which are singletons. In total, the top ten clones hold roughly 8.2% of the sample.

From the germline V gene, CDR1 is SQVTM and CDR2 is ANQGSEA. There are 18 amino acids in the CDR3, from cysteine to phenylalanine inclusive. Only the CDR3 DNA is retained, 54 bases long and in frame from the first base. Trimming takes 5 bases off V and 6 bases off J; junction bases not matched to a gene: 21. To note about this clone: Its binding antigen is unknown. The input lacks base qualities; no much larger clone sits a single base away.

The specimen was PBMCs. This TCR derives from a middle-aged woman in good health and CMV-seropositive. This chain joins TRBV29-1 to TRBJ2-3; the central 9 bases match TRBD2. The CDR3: CSVRAGAGAGGPRDTQYF. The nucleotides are TGCAGCGTTCGGGCTGGGGCTGGCGCGGGGGGGCCAAGGGATACGCAGTATTTT.